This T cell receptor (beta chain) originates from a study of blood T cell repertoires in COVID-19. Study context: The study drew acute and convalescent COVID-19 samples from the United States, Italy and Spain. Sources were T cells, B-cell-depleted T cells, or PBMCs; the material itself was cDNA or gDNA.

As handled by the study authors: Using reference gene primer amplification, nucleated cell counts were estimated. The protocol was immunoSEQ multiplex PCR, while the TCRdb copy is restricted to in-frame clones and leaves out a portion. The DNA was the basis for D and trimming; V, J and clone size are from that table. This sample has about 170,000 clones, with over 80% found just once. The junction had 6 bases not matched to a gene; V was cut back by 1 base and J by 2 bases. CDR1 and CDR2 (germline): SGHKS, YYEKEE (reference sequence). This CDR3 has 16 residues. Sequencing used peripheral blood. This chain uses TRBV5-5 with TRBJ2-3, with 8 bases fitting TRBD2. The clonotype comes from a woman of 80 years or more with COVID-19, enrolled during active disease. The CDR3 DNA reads TGTGCCAGCAGCTTGCGCCTAGCGGGCCTCACAGATACGCAGTATTTT. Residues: CASSLRLAGLTDTQYF.